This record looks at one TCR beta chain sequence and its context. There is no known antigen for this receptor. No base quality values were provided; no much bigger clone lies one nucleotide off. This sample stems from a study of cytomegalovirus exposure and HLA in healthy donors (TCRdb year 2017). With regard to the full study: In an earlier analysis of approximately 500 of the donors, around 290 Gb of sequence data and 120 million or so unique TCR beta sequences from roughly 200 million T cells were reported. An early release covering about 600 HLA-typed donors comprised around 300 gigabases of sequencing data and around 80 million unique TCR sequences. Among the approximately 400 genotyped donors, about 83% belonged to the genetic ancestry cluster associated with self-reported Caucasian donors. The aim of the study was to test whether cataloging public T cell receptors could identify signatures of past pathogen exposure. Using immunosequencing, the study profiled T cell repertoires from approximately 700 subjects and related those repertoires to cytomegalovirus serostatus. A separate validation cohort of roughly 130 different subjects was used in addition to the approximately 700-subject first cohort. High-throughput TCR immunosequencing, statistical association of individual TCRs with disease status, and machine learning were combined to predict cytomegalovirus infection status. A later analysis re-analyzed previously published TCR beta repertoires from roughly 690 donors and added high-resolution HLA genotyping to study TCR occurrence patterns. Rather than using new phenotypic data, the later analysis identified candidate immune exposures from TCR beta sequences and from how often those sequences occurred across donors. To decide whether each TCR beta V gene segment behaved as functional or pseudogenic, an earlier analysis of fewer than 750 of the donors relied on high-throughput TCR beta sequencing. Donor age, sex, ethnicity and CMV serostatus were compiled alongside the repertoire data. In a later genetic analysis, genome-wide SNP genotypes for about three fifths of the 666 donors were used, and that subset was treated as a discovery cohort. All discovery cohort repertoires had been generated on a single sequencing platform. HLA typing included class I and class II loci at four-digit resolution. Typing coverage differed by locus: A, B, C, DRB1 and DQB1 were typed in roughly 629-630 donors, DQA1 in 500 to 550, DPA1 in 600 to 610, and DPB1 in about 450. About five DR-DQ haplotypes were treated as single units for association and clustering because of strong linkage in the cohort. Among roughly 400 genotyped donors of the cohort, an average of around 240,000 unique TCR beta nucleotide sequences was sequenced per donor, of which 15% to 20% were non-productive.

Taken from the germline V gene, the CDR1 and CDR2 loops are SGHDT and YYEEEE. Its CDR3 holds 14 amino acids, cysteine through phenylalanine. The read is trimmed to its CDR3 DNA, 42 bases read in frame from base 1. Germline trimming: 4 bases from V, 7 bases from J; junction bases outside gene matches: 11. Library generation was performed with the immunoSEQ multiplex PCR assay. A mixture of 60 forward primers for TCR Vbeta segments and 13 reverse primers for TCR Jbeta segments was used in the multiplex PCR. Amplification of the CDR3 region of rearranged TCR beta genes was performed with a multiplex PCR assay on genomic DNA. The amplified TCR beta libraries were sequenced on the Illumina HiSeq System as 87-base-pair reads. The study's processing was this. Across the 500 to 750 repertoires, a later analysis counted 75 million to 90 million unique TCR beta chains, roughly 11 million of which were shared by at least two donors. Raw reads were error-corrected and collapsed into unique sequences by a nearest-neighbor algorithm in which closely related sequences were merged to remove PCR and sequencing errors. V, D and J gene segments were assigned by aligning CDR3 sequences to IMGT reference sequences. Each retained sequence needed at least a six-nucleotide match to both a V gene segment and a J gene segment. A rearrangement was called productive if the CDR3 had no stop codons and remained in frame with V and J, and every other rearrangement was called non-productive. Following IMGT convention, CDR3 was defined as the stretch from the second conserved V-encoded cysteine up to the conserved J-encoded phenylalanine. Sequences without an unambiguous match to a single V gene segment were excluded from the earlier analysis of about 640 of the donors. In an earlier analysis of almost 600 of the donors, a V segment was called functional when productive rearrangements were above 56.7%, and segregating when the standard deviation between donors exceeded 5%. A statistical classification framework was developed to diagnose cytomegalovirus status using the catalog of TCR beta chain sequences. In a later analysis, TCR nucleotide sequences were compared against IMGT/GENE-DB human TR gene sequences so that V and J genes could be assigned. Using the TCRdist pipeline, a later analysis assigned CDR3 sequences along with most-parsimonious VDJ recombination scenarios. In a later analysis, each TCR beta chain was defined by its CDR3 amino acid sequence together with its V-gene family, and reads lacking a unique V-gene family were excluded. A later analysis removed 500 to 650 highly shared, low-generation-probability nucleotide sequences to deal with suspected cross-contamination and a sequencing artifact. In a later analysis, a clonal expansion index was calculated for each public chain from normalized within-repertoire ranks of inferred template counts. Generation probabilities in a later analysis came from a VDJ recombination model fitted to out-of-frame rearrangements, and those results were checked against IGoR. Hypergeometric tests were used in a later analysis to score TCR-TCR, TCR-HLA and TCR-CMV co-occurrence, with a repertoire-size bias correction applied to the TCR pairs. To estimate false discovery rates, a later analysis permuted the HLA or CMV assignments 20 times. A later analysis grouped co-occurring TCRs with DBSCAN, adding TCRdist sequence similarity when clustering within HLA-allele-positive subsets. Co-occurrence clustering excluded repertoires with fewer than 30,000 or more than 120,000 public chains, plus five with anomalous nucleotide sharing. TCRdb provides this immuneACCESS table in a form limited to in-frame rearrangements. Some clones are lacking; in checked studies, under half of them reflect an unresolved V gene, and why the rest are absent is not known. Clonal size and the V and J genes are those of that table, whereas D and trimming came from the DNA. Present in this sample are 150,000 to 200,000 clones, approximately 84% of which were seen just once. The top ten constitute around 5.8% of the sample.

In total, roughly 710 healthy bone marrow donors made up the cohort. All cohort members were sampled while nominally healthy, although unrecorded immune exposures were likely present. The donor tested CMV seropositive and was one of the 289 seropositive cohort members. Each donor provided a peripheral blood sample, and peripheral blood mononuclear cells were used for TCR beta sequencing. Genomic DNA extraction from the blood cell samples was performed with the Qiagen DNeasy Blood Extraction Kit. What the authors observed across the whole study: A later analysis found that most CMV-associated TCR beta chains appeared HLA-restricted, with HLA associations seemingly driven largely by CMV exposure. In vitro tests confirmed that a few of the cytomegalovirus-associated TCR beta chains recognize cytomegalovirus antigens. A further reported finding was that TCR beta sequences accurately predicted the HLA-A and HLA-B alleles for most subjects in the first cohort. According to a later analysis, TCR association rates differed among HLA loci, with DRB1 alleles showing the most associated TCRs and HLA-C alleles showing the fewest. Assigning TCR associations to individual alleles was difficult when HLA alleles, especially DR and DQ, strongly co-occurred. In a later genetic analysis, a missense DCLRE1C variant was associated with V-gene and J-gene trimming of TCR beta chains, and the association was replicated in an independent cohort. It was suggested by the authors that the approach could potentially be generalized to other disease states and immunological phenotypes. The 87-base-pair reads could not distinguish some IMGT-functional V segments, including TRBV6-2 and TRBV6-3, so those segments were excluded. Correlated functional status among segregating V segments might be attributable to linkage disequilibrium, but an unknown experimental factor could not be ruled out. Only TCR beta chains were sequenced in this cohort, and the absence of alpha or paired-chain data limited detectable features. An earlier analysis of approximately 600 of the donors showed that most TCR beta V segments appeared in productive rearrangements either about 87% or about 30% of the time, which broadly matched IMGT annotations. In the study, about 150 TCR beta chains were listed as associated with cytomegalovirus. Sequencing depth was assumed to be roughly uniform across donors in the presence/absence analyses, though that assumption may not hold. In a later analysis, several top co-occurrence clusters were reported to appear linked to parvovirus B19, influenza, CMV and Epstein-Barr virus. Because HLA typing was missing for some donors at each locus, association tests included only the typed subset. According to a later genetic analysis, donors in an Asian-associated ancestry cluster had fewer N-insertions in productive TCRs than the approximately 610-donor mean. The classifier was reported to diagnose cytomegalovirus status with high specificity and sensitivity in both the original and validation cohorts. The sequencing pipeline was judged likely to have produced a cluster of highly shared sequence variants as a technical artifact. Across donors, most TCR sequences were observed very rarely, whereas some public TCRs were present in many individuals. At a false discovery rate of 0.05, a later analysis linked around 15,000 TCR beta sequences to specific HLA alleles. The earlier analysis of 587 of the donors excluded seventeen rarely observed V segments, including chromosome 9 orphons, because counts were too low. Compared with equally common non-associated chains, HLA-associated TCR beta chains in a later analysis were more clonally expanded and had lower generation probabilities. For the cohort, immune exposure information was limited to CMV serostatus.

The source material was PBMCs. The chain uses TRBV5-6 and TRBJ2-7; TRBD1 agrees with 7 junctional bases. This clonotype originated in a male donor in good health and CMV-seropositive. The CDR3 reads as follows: CASSLPTTGREQYF. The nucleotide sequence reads TGTGCCAGCAGCCTCCCTACGACAGGGAGAGAGCAGTACTTC. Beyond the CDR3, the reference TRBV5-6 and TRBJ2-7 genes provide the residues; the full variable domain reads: DAGVTQSPTHLIKTRGQQVTLRCSPKSGHDTVSWYQQALGQGPQFIFQYYEEEERQRGNFPDRFSGHQFPNYSSELNVNALLLGDSALYLCASSLPTTGREQYFGPGTRLTVT.